Shown below are 9 T cell receptor beta chains from a single sample sequenced in a study of vaccination effects on CD4 cells after COVID-19. Some clones are missing from TCRdb's copy, which holds only in-frame ones; the method was immunoSEQ multiplex PCR. The sample comprises tens of thousands of clones, 65% to 85% of which are singletons, and roughly 4% rests with the top ten. Their specific antigens are unknown. Before any sequencing was done, the ViraFEST assay used viral peptide pools to expand antigen-specific CD4+ T cells. The culture ran for approximately 9 days before CD4+ T cells were isolated. Negative nucleocapsid antibody tests before and after vaccination confirmed no previous SARS-CoV-2 infection. The starting material was CD4+ T cells from PBMCs cultured with HCoV-OC43 spike peptides, obtained before COVID-19 vaccination. The subset: HCoV-OC43 spike overlapping peptide pool stimulation. These receptors were obtained from a human donor who received a COVID-19 vaccine.

This sequence joins TRBV5-1 and TRBJ2-3, with D perhaps matching TRBD1 (6 bases). The CDR3 covers 15 residues. Germline assignment: CDR1 SGHRS and CDR2 YFSETQ. V lost 4 bases, J lost 0 bases, and 12 bases lay in between. The CDR3 region is CASSPLQGSTDTQYF. The CDR3 nucleotides read TGCGCCAGCAGCCCATTACAGGGAAGCACAGATACGCAGTATTTT.

This chain joins TRBV18 and TRBJ1-4; D perhaps matches TRBD1 (5 bases). Trimming took off 2 bases at V and 4 bases at J, with 11 bases between the two ends. From germline, CDR1 is KGHSH and CDR2 LQKENI. CDR3 length equals 15 residues. The CDR3 loop is CASSPKSRDNEKLFF. As DNA, the CDR3 is TGTGCCAGCTCACCAAAATCCAGGGATAATGAAAAACTGTTTTTT.

The chain links TRBV2 to TRBJ1-5, with D hard to call. Germline lookup yields CDR1 SNHLY and CDR2 FYNNEI. CDR3 length: 13 residues. Trimming took 6 bases from V and 1 from J, leaving 7 bases between them. CDR3 residues: CASRRDSNQPQHF. The CDR3 bases are TGTGCCAGCAGGAGAGACAGCAATCAGCCCCAGCATTTT.

This clone occurred a few times. This sequence joins TRBV7-2 and TRBJ1-1; D gene ambiguous. Germline assignment: CDR1 SGHTA and CDR2 FQGNSA. The germline V and J ends were trimmed by 6 bases and 2 bases, with 13 bases remaining between them. CDR3 length: 14 residues. CDR3 region: CASRSARYNTEAFF. The CDR3 DNA reads as TGTGCCAGCAGGTCGGCGCGGTACAACACTGAAGCTTTCTTT.

The chain uses TRBV5-6 and TRBJ1-1; weak D call: TRBD1 (6 bases). The ends were cut back, 4 bases at V and 7 bases at J, with 8 bases in the middle. There are 11 residues in the CDR3. Germline assignment: CDR1 SGHDT and CDR2 YYEEEE. Here the CDR3 reads CASSIRGEAFF. CDR3 nucleotides: TGTGCCAGCAGCATCAGGGGTGAAGCTTTCTTT. The full variable domain, its missing parts supplied by reference TRBV5-6 and TRBJ1-1, is DAGVTQSPTHLIKTRGQQVTLRCSPKSGHDTVSWYQQALGQGPQFIFQYYEEEERQRGNFPDRFSGHQFPNYSSELNVNALLLGDSALYLCASSIRGEAFFGQGTRLTVV.

The chain recombines TRBV5-6 with TRBJ2-1; 8 bases fit TRBD1. The CDR3 is made up of 18 amino acids. The V segment lost 2 bases and the J segment 0 bases; nucleotides outside the gene matches: 10. Germline V gene data show CDR1 as SGHDT and CDR2 as YYEEEE. CDR3 protein: CASSLQGVRSLSYNEQFF. The DNA for the CDR3 is TGTGCCAGCAGCTTACAGGGGGTTCGAAGCCTCTCCTACAATGAGCAGTTCTTC.

V usage is TRBV6-5 and J usage is TRBJ1-1; D might be TRBD1 (6 bases). The V gene lost 4 bases and the J gene lost 3 bases, with 15 bases spanning the gap. CDR1 is MNHEY, CDR2 SVGAGI, per germline. This CDR3 has 15 amino acids. The CDR3 nucleotides read TGTGCCAGCAGTTTCTCACAGGGAACCCACACTGAAGCTTTCTTT. It specifies CASSFSQGTHTEAFF.

The chain links TRBV14 to TRBJ2-7; the match to TRBD1 covers 7 bases. Per the germline V gene, CDR1 is SGHDN and CDR2 is FVKESK. The V gene end was trimmed by 3 bases and the J gene end by 2 bases; junction bases not matched to a gene: 1. The CDR3 loop spans 13 amino acids. The CDR3 region is CASSQGTAYEQYV. CDR3 in DNA: TGTGCCAGCAGCCAGGGGACAGCCTACGAGCAGTACGTC.

This chain uses TRBV5-4 with TRBJ2-5; D unresolved. Germline CDR1 reads SGHNT; CDR2 reads YYREEE (reference sequence). CDR3 length equals 17 residues. Trimming took 4 bases from V and 2 from J, leaving 21 bases between them. This CDR3 is CASSLFPGVGVQETQYF. CDR3 sequence (DNA): TGTGCCAGCAGCCTTTTCCCCGGCGTAGGAGTTCAAGAGACCCAGTACTTC.